Each of the 10 T cell receptor beta chains below was sequenced from the same sample in a study of blood T cell repertoires in COVID-19. TCRdb's table, derived via immunoSEQ multiplex PCR, lists solely in-frame clones and lacks some. In the table there are over 150,000 clones, about 89% of which are singletons. Sequencing input: peripheral blood. The receptors here all came from a man aged 45-65 years with acute or convalescent COVID-19.

This sequence joins TRBV5-1 and TRBJ2-7, with a possible D match to TRBD2 (6 bases). V shed 3 bases and J shed 0 bases, with 13 bases lying between them. Germline values: CDR1 SGHRS, CDR2 YFSETQ. The CDR3 runs 15 residues. CDR3 residues: CASSYSGISSYEQYF. The DNA of the CDR3 is TGCGCCAGCAGCTATAGCGGAATAAGCTCCTACGAGCAGTACTTC.

This chain connects TRBV6-6 to TRBJ2-2, with D possibly being TRBD1 (6 bases). This CDR3 is built from 16 residues. V gave up 2 bases and J gave up 5 bases, with 15 bases separating them. Germline-derived CDR1 and CDR2 are MNHNY and SVGAGI (reference sequence). CDR3 nucleotides: TGTGCCAGCAGTTACACAGGGTCCACGGGGACCGGGGAGCTGTTTTTT. Its translation: CASSYTGSTGTGELFF.

The genes are TRBV6-5 and TRBJ2-3; 11 bases map to TRBD2. V lost 11 bases, J lost 2 bases, and 9 bases stayed unmatched. The CDR3 contains 15 residues. Germline CDR1 reads MNHEY; CDR2 reads SVGAGI. The CDR3 nucleotides are TGTGCCGGGGGGGGGACTAGCGGATACACAGATACGCAGTATTTT. Its translation is CAGGGTSGYTDTQYF.

The CDR3 here is CASSPNSAHEQFF. In DNA, the CDR3 is TGTGCCAGCAGTCCGAACAGTGCTCATGAGCAGTTCTTC. The chain employs TRBV28 and TRBJ2-1, with D hard to call. Trimming stripped 5 bases from V and 8 bases from J, with 13 bases between. CDR1 is MDHEN and CDR2 is SYDVKM in the germline V gene. The CDR3 has 13 residues.

CDR3 residues: CASSLTGRANYGYTF. In nucleotides, the CDR3 is TGTGCCAGCAGCCTAACAGGTCGAGCTAACTATGGCTACACCTTC. The V gene is TRBV28, the J gene TRBJ1-2, with D possibly TRBD1 on 5 matching bases. Per the germline V gene, CDR1 is MDHEN and CDR2 is SYDVKM. This CDR3 has 15 amino acids. The ends were cut back, 6 bases at V and 0 bases at J, with 14 bases in the middle.

V usage is TRBV19 and J usage is TRBJ1-1; no reliable D call. Trimming cost V 4 bases and J 1 base, with 10 bases left between them. Germline lookup yields CDR1 LNHDA and CDR2 SQIVND (reference sequence). The CDR3 totals 14 residues. CDR3 nucleotide sequence: TGTGCCAGTAGTAAAGTCGACTGGAACACTGAAGCTTTCTTT. As protein: CASSKVDWNTEAFF. Complete variable domain (other parts from reference TRBV19 and TRBJ1-1): DGGITQSPKYLFRKEGQNVTLSCEQNLNHDAMYWYRQDPGQGLRLIYYSQIVNDFQKGDIAEGYSVSREKKESFPLTVTSAQKNPTAFYLCASSKVDWNTEAFFGQGTRLTVV.

This rearrangement joins TRBV23-1 to TRBJ2-7; 8 nucleotides match TRBD1. TRBV23-1 is annotated as an ORF whose role is uncertain. V lost 3 bases and J lost 3; bases outside the gene matches: 10. This CDR3 has 16 residues. CDR3 in DNA: TGCGCCAGCAGTCAGACACCCGGGACAGGCCTCTACGAGCAGTACGTC. It yields the protein CASSQTPGTGLYEQYV.

J is TRBJ2-1 and V is TRBV5-1; D is possibly TRBD2 (6 bases). CDR1 is SGHRS and CDR2 is YFSETQ in the germline V gene. Trimming pared 2 bases from V and 3 bases from J, leaving 9 bases between. The CDR3 totals 14 residues. The CDR3 coding sequence is TGCGCCAGCAGCTTAGGTAGCGGCTACAATGAGCAGTTCTTC. Residues: CASSLGSGYNEQFF.

The J gene is TRBJ2-1, the V gene TRBV12-5; 8 nucleotides align to TRBD1. Losses at the gene ends were 0 bases for V and 4 bases for J; bases not matched to a gene: 8. In germline, CDR1 is LGHNT, CDR2 FRNRAP. The CDR3 covers 17 residues. CDR3: CASGLVPSRDRYNEQFF. The CDR3 DNA follows: TGTGCTAGTGGTTTGGTACCGTCCAGGGACAGGTACAATGAGCAGTTCTTC.

Only one count was recorded for this clone. The CDR3 DNA reads as TGTGCCAGCAGTTCAGGGTCAGGGGGGTACGAGCAGTACTTC. Translating gives CASSSGSGGYEQYF. This chain joins TRBV27 and TRBJ2-7; perhaps TRBD1 as D (7 bases). Germline-derived CDR1 and CDR2 are MNHEY and SMNVEV (reference sequence). V was pared by 4 bases and J by 4 bases, with 14 bases between. This CDR3 is built from 14 residues.